This T cell receptor (beta chain) was sequenced during a study of molecular identifiers for immune sequencing clone quantification. Isolation of naive CD8 T cells was achieved by sorting on a CD8+CD4-CCR7+CD45RA+ phenotype. Listed TCR primers and previously described methods were used for bulk TCR libraries. From the PCR reads, TCRdb called clonotypes with MiXCR, one entry per CDR3 protein. The data show over 300,000 distinct CDR3 sequences, with about 22% seen just once and 0.65% to 0.75% held by the top ten. This CDR3 has 17 amino acids. CDR1 and CDR2 (germline): MGHRA, YSYEKL. The junction had 8 bases not matched to a gene; V was cut back by 3 bases and J by 2 bases. This clonotype was seen a few times.

Sequencing was done on a sample of naive CD8+ T cells from blood, with Jurkat cell RNA spiked in. The subset: FACS-sorted CD8+CD4-CCR7+CD45RA+ naive T cells. The TCR sequence derives from a human donor in good health. Some libraries in this study had Jurkat cell RNA spiked in. This sequence joins TRBV4-1 and TRBJ2-5, with 11 bases identical to TRBD2. The CDR3 loop reads CASSQDPGLAEQETQYF. In DNA form, the CDR3 reads TGCGCCAGCAGCCAGGATCCGGGACTAGCGGAGCAAGAGACCCAGTACTTC.